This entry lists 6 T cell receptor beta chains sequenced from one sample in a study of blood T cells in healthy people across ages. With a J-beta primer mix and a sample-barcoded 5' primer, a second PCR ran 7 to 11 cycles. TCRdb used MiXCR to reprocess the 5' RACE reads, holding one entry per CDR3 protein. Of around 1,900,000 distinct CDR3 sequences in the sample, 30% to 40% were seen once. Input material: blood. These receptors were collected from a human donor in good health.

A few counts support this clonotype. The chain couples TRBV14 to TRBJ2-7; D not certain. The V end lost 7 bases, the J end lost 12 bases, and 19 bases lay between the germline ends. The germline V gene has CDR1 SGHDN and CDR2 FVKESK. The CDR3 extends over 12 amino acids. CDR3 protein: CASTPEQIGWYF. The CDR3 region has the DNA TGTGCCAGCACCCCGGAACAGATAGGTTGGTACTTC.

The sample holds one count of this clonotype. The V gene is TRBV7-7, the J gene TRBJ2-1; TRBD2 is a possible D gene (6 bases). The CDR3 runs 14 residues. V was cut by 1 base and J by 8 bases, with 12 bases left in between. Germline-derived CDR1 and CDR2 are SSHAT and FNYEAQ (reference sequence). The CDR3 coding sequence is TGTGCCAGCAGCTTAGAGCGGGTATCCGATGAGCAGTTCTTC. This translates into CASSLERVSDEQFF.

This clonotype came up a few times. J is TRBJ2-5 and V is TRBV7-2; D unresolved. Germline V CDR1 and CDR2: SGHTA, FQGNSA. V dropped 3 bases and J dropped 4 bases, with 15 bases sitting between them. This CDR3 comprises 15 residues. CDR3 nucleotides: TGTGCCAGCAGCTTTGTTGACTCACTGGGAGAGACCCAGTACTTC. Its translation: CASSFVDSLGETQYF.

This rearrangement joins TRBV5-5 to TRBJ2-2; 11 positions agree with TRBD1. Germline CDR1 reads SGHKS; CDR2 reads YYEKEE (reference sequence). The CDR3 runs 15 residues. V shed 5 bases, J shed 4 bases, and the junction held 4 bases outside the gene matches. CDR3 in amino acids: CASRGGQGVTGELFF. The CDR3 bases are TGTGCCAGCAGAGGGGGACAGGGGGTCACCGGGGAGCTGTTTTTT.

The CDR3 is CASINSWGNEQFF. The CDR3, as DNA: TGTGCCAGCATCAACAGCTGGGGCAATGAGCAGTTCTTC. V gene TRBV7-8 combines with J gene TRBJ2-1; D remains ambiguous. This CDR3 is 13 amino acids long. Germline lookup yields CDR1 SGHVS and CDR2 FQNEAQ. V lost 7 bases and J 6 bases, leaving 13 bases between the germline ends. Filled out from reference TRBV7-8 and TRBJ2-1, the complete variable domain reads GAGVSQSPRYKVAKRGQDVALRCDPISGHVSLFWYQQALGQGPEFLTYFQNEAQLDKSGLPSDRFFAERPEGSVSTLKIQRTQQEDSAVYLCASINSWGNEQFFGPGTRLTVL.

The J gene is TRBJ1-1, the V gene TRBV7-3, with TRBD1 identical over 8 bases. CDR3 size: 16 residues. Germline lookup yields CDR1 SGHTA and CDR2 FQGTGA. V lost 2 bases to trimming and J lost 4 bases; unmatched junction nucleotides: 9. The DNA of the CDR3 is TGTGCCAGCAGCTTATGGGGCAGGGGGCGCGGCACTGAAGCTTTCTTT. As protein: CASSLWGRGRGTEAFF.